This T cell receptor beta chain was captured in a study of siplizumab effects on memory and regulatory T cells. With V trimmed by 1 base and J by 4 bases, 6 bases remained unmatched. The CDR3 runs 16 residues. Germline V gives CDR1 SGHAT, CDR2 FQDESV (reference sequence). Assay: immunoSEQ multiplex PCR; the TCRdb copy retains only in-frame clones and omits some. The sample lists some 100,000 clones; 80% to 95% were seen once. The J gene is TRBJ2-1, the V gene TRBV11-1; 8 bases are a match to TRBD1. Sequenced material: CD8+ T cells sorted from blood. The clonotype was recovered from a human donor in good health. Here the CDR3 DNA reads TGTGCCAGCAGCTTAGGGACAGGGCCCCTATACAATGAGCAGTTCTTC. As protein: CASSLGTGPLYNEQFF. The whole variable domain, remainder taken from reference TRBV11-1 and TRBJ2-1, is EAEVAQSPRYKITEKSQAVAFWCDPISGHATLYWYRQILGQGPELLVQFQDESVVDDSQLPKDRFSAERLKGVDSTLKIQPAELGDSAMYLCASSLGTGPLYNEQFFGPGTRLTVL.